This T cell receptor (beta chain) was sequenced in a study of blood T cell repertoires in COVID-19. Study details: Material from acute and convalescent COVID-19 was sourced from the United States, Italy and Spain. Sources were T cells, B-cell-depleted T cells, or PBMCs; the material itself was cDNA or gDNA.

As originally analysed: Counts of nucleated cells, estimated from reference gene primer amplification, were obtained. Measured with immunoSEQ multiplex PCR; TCRdb has only the in-frame clones, and not every one. For V, J and clone size, that table is used; D and trimming come from the DNA. The sample consists of hundreds of thousands of clones, roughly 86% of them appearing once. Germline V gene sequence: CDR1 PRHDT, CDR2 FYEKMQ (reference sequence). V lost 5 bases, J lost 1 base, and 11 bases stayed unmatched. CDR3 length: 18 amino acids. The TCR originated in a woman aged 55-75 years who had recovered from COVID-19. J is TRBJ2-1 and V is TRBV13, with TRBD2 matching 10 bases. Sequenced sample: peripheral blood. The CDR3 DNA reads as TGTGCCAGCAGCCAAACTAGCGGGAACCCCCCTTCCTACAATGAGCAGTTCTTC. Its translation: CASSQTSGNPPSYNEQFF.